Listed below are T cell receptor beta chains from one sample, sequenced in a study of blood T cell repertoires in COVID-19. The data were produced by immunoSEQ multiplex PCR, yet TCRdb's version contains in-frame clones alone and is incomplete. The sample lists around 160,000 clones, 75% to 85% seen once, with about 3.4% in the top ten. Sequenced input: PBMCs or T cells enriched from blood (not recorded which). All receptors derive from a woman aged 55 to 70 who had recovered from COVID-19. Each CDR3 is given with its conserved first and last residue. D genes are given only for firm matches. Clone size is not always given. Where it is, it says once, few, many or a class for expanded clones.

TRBJ1-2 | TRBV27 | - | - | TGTGCCAGCAGTACGACAGACACAGACTATGGCTACACCTTC | CASSTTDTDYGYTF
TRBJ1-2 | TRBV9 | TRBD1 | - | TGTGCCAGCAGCGAGGCCCGGGACAGACCATATGGCTACACCTTC | CASSEARDRPYGYTF
TRBJ2-3 | TRBV19 | - | many | TGTGCCAGTAGTTCGGGGTTCACAGATACGCAGTATTTT | CASSSGFTDTQYF
TRBJ1-1 | TRBV2 | TRBD1 | - | TGTGCCAGCAGTGATCAGGGGGCGGACACTGAAGCTTTCTTT | CASSDQGADTEAFF
TRBJ1-4 | TRBV2 | - | few | TGTGCCAGCAATCGACAGACTAATGAAAAACTGTTTTTT | CASNRQTNEKLFF
TRBJ1-1 | TRBV7-2 | TRBD1 | - | TGTGCCAGCAGCTCCAGGGGGCTAAGCACTGAAGCTTTCTTT | CASSSRGLSTEAFF
TRBJ1-5 | TRBV5-1 | - | once | TGCGCCAGCAGACGGGGGGATTCGAGCAATCAGCCCCAGCATTTT | CASRRGDSSNQPQHF
TRBJ2-5 | TRBV3-1/TRBV3-2 | - | - | TGTGCCAGCAGTCAATGGGGGGTCAAAGAGACCCAGTACTTC | CASSQWGVKETQYF
TRBJ1-2 | TRBV7-9 | TRBD1 | - | TGTGCCAGCAGCCTCGGACAGGGGGCGGGGGGCTACACCTTC | CASSLGQGAGGYTF
TRBJ1-2 | TRBV2 | TRBD1 | once | TGTGCCAGCGAAGGGACAGGGTATGGCTACACCTTC | CASEGTGYGYTF
TRBJ2-1 | TRBV3-1/TRBV3-2 | TRBD1 | - | TGTGCCAGCAGCCAAGTAGGGGGCAATGAAAACAATGAGCAGTTCTTC | CASSQVGGNENNEQFF
TRBJ2-3 | TRBV3-1/TRBV3-2 | - | - | TGTGCCAGCAGCCAAGGAGGGTTAGGGACTTCCGATACGCAGTATTTT | CASSQGGLGTSDTQYF
TRBJ1-2 | TRBV28 | - | - | TGTGCCAGCAGTACTATATCCGGGACGGGGGGCTATGGCTACACCTTC | CASSTISGTGGYGYTF
TRBJ2-1 | TRBV2 | TRBD1 | - | TGTGCCGGACAGGGGGCGCTTTACAATGAGCAGTTCTTC | CAGQGALYNEQFF
TRBJ2-3 | TRBV2 | TRBD2 | - | TGTGCCAGCAGTGAAATAAGCGGGGCCATTAGCACAGATACGCAGTATTTT | CASSEISGAISTDTQYF
TRBJ2-3 | TRBV13 | TRBD1 | - | TGTGCCAGCAGCTTCCCGGGACAGGGCGCAGATACGCAGTATTTT | CASSFPGQGADTQYF
TRBJ2-7 | TRBV5-1 | TRBD2 | - | TGCGCCAGCAGCCGCTCCGGGACTAGCGGGGGGACCTCCTACGAGCAGTACTTC | CASSRSGTSGGTSYEQYF
TRBJ2-1 | TRBV3-1/TRBV3-2 | - | - | TGTGCCAGCAGCCTTTCACAGGGTAGAAATGAGCAGTTCTTC | CASSLSQGRNEQFF
TRBJ2-2 | TRBV3-1/TRBV3-2 | TRBD2 | - | TGTGCCAGCAGCCAAGGTTTCCTAGCGGGGGGGCCCAACACCGGGGAGCTGTTTTTT | CASSQGFLAGGPNTGELFF
TRBJ2-7 | TRBV27 | TRBD1 | - | TGTGCCAGCAGCCGGGACAGGGCTTACGAGCAGTACTTC | CASSRDRAYEQYF
TRBJ1-1 | TRBV6-5 | - | - | TGTGCCAGCTACTCGGGGGGGCGCGTAGGTGAAGCTTTCTTT | CASYSGGRVGEAFF
TRBJ2-1 | TRBV7-7 | TRBD2 | once | TGTGCCAGCAGCCTGGGACTAGCGGCCCCTGAGCAGTTCTTC | CASSLGLAAPEQFF
TRBJ1-2 | TRBV7-2 | - | once | TGTGCCAGCAGCTCGACAGGTGGCGGCTACACCTTC | CASSSTGGGYTF
TRBJ2-7 | TRBV7-8 | TRBD1 | - | TGTGCCAGCAGCTTAACAGGGGGTAAGCGCGAGCAGTACTTC | CASSLTGGKREQYF
TRBJ2-1 | TRBV12-3/TRBV12-4 | TRBD2 | - | TGTGCCAGCAGTTTTGAGGAGACTAGCAAGTTCTTC | CASSFEETSKFF
TRBJ2-3 | TRBV19 | - | - | TGTGCCAGTAGTCCAGGGGGGCCGAGGGATACGCAGTATTTT | CASSPGGPRDTQYF
TRBJ2-7 | TRBV4-1 | TRBD2 | - | TGCGCCAGCAGCTACACTGGAGCGGGGGTCCCTAGAGAGCAGTACTTC | CASSYTGAGVPREQYF
TRBJ2-5 | TRBV14 | - | - | TGTGCCAGCAGCCGCGCGGAAAGGGGCATACCGTACTTC | CASSRAERGIPYF
TRBJ2-5 | TRBV6-2/TRBV6-3 | - | - | TGTGCCAGCAGTCCACTCAGGGAAATTCAAGAGACCCAGTACTTC | CASSPLREIQETQYF
TRBJ1-1 | TRBV7-3 | TRBD1 | many | TGTGCCAGCAGCCGTACAGGGGGGAACACTGAAGCTTTCTTT | CASSRTGGNTEAFF
TRBJ1-1 | TRBV10-1 | - | - | TGCGCCAGCAAGGGTTCGGGAGGGGAGGAAGCTTTCTTT | CASKGSGGEEAFF
TRBJ1-6 | TRBV27 | TRBD1 | - | TGTGCCAGCAGTAGTGGGGACAGGGGATCGAATTCACCCCTCCACTTT | CASSSGDRGSNSPLHF
TRBJ2-1 | TRBV9 | - | - | TGTGCCAGCAGCGTAGACGCTAGCCCGGCCAATGAGCAGTTCTTC | CASSVDASPANEQFF
TRBJ1-1 | TRBV18 | - | few | TGTGCCAGCTCACCACAGGAGATAGGGAACACTGAAGCTTTCTTT | CASSPQEIGNTEAFF
TRBJ1-1 | TRBV5-1 | - | - | TGCGCCAGCAGTTATTCCGGGGGCACTGAAGCTTTCTTT | CASSYSGGTEAFF
TRBJ2-7 | TRBV6-1 | TRBD2 | - | TGTGCCAGCAGTGAAGCTCTGACTAGCGTCGAGGGCGAGCAGTACTTC | CASSEALTSVEGEQYF
TRBJ1-3 | TRBV7-2 | - | many | TGTGCCAGCAGCCATCGGGCAGGGCAAGGGAACACCATATATTTT | CASSHRAGQGNTIYF
TRBJ2-3 | TRBV25-1 | TRBD1 | - | TGTGCCAGCAGTGACCCGGGACAGAGCACAGATACGCAGTATTTT | CASSDPGQSTDTQYF
TRBJ2-3 | TRBV5-1 | TRBD1 | - | TGCGCCAGCAGCTGGGGACAGGGTCTGGCAGATACGCAGTATTTT | CASSWGQGLADTQYF
TRBJ2-1 | TRBV10-3 | - | - | TGTGCCATCAGTGAGTCGGCAGGGACCTACAATGAGCAGTTCTTC | CAISESAGTYNEQFF
TRBJ1-2 | TRBV29-1 | TRBD1 | - | TGCAGCGCTACAGGGGGGTTCTATGGCTACACCTTC | CSATGGFYGYTF
TRBJ2-7 | TRBV3-1/TRBV3-2 | - | - | TGTGCCAGCAGCCAGGCGGGCGAGCAGTACTTC | CASSQAGEQYF
TRBJ2-5 | TRBV20-1 | TRBD1 | once | TGCAGTGCTATTGATCCTGACACAGGGGGGGAGACCCAGTACTTC | CSAIDPDTGGETQYF
TRBJ1-6 | TRBV12-3/TRBV12-4 | - | - | TGTGCCAGCTCAAACCGGGGATCCCTCCACTTT | CASSNRGSLHF
TRBJ2-3 | TRBV7-2 | - | - | TGTGCCAGCAGCTTCAGCTGGGCCGATACGCAGTATTTT | CASSFSWADTQYF
TRBJ1-1 | TRBV6-2/TRBV6-3 | TRBD1 | - | TGTGCCAGCAGTCCCGGACAGGCCACTGAAGCTTTCTTT | CASSPGQATEAFF
TRBJ2-5 | TRBV20-1 | TRBD2 | - | TGCAGTGCTAGTAGCGGGGGCGAGACCCAGTACTTC | CSASSGGETQYF
TRBJ2-5 | TRBV29-1 | TRBD2 | - | TGCAGCGCTAAAAAAGGGGCTAGCGGGCAAGAGACCCAGTACTTC | CSAKKGASGQETQYF
TRBJ2-3 | TRBV5-1 | - | - | TGCGCCAGCAGCTTGTACTTTTCTAGCACAGATACGCAGTATTTT | CASSLYFSSTDTQYF
TRBJ2-1 | TRBV6-5 | TRBD2 | - | TGTGCCAGCAGTTACTCGCCGGGGGGGGATGAGCAGTTCTTC | CASSYSPGGDEQFF
TRBJ1-2 | TRBV5-1 | - | once | TGCGCCAGCAGCTTGACGGTCGGTAATGGCTACACCTTC | CASSLTVGNGYTF
TRBJ1-1 | TRBV5-4 | - | once | TGTGCCAGCAGCGAGGCACAGGTGATGAACACTGAAGCTTTCTTT | CASSEAQVMNTEAFF
TRBJ1-1 | TRBV18 | TRBD1 | - | TGTGCCAGCTCACCCTTAGATACAGGGGGGACTGAAGCTTTCTTT | CASSPLDTGGTEAFF
TRBJ1-5 | TRBV6-5 | - | - | TGTGCCAGCCTCGGGAGGTATAGCAATCAGCCCCAGCATTTT | CASLGRYSNQPQHF
TRBJ1-2 | TRBV19 | - | - | TGTGCCAGTAGGACACAGGACATTCGGGATGGCTACACCTTC | CASRTQDIRDGYTF
TRBJ1-1 | TRBV11-2 | - | - | TGTGCCAGCAGCCCTAGACAGGACTGGTACACTGAAGCTTTCTTT | CASSPRQDWYTEAFF
TRBJ1-5 | TRBV6-5 | - | - | TGTGCCAGCAGTTACTCGCCCGCCAGTGAAAATCAGCCCCAGCATTTT | CASSYSPASENQPQHF